Described below is a single T cell receptor (beta chain) sequence and its context. Its antigen remains undetermined. No clone much larger than this one lies a single base away; base qualities are absent. V sheds 2 bases and J sheds 5 bases, leaving 13 bases between their ends. The germline V gene sets CDR1 to SGHVS and CDR2 to FQNEAQ. The CDR3, cysteine through phenylalanine, is 14 amino acids long. Just CDR3 DNA is preserved here, 42 bases in frame from base 1. Enrolling through a virtual design, the prospective study's participants ranged in age from roughly 18 to 100 years and lived across 20 to 25 United States geographic areas. To assign participants to cohorts, the prospective study relied on clinical history that participants themselves reported in a screening survey and a study questionnaire. Recovered participants in ImmuneRACE Cohort 3 were defined as having two consecutive negative NP/OP PCR tests, clearance from a healthcare professional, or resolution of symptoms. Each participant in the prospective study had whole blood, serum and a nasopharyngeal or oropharyngeal swab collected by mobile phlebotomists. Prospective study participants could optionally give additional blood draws and questionnaires over a roughly two-month period. Prospective study blood samples were shipped either frozen or at room temperature before DNA extraction.

This entry comes from a study of blood T cell repertoires in COVID-19 (dated by TCRdb to the early 2020s). As for the study more broadly: Collaborator samples came from the United States, Italy and Spain and covered acute and convalescent phases of COVID-19. The prospective study material was composed of cDNA or gDNA derived from T cells, B-cell-depleted T cells, or PBMCs. The dataset comprised deeply sampled blood TCRbeta repertoires from subjects exposed to, actively infected with, or recovered from COVID-19. The repertoires were released in a freely available public database intended as a resource for research on the immune response to SARS-CoV-2. The samples were drawn from the first 160 participants of the ongoing ImmuneRACE study and from over 950 subjects provided by 6 global collaborators. The sample metadata nearly always contained a de-identified subject ID, COVID-19 status, age in years and sex. Where available, HLA class I and class II types were obtained from metadata supplied by the sample provider rather than from assay-based typing.

Overall study results and their limits: Clinical and demographic metadata were provided uncurated, with the amount varying by source and participant.

TCRbeta CDR3 regions were amplified from genomic DNA using the immunoSEQ Assay, a bias-controlled multiplex PCR. The study's own analysis went as follows. The number of nucleated cells in each sample was estimated by amplification of reference gene primers within the assay. To quantify the absolute abundance of each unique TCRbeta CDR3 rearrangement, sequence reads were collapsed and filtered. For each sample, productive Simpson clonality was calculated by taking the square root of Simpson's diversity index across productive rearrangements. TCRdb mirrors the immuneACCESS table, restricted to in-frame sequences. Some clones are absent from its copies; in checked studies, under half trace to an unresolved V gene, and the reason for the others is unknown. V, J and clone size derive from that table, while D and trimming were established from the DNA sequence. This sample has around 250,000 clones in its table, and around nine tenths of those were observed once. 1.5% to 2% of the sample is taken by the ten largest.

The sample taken for sequencing was PBMCs or T cells enriched from blood (not recorded which). The chain was built from TRBV7-8 and TRBJ2-7; tentative D gene TRBD2, with 5 bases matching. This TCR was sampled from a woman between 50 and 59 years old who had recovered from COVID-19. DNA sequence: TGTGCCAGCAGCTTATCTTCGGGGAACCACGAGCAGTACTTC. Translated, it reads CASSLSSGNHEQYF. The entire variable domain, with the stretches around the CDR3 drawn from the reference TRBV7-8 and TRBJ2-7 proteins, is GAGVSQSPRYKVAKRGQDVALRCDPISGHVSLFWYQQALGQGPEFLTYFQNEAQLDKSGLPSDRFFAERPEGSVSTLKIQRTQQEDSAVYLCASSLSSGNHEQYFGPGTRLTVT.